This TCR beta chain stems from a study of cytomegalovirus exposure and HLA in healthy donors. Produced via immunoSEQ multiplex PCR; TCRdb's table is partial and in-frame only. This table holds 50,000 to 65,000 clones, just under 95% found once. Among the 110 or so subjects of the validation cohort, separate from the approximately 700-subject first cohort, were the donors. The study, taken as a whole, reports: Among TCR beta chains, those listed as cytomegalovirus-associated numbered approximately 150.

A remark on this clone: The antigen remains unidentified.

The ends were cut back, 3 bases at V and 2 bases at J, with 11 bases in the middle. There are 14 residues in the CDR3. Germline lookup yields CDR1 SGHAT and CDR2 FQDESV (reference sequence). The J gene is TRBJ2-7, the V gene TRBV11-1; D possibly corresponds to TRBD2 (5 bases). Sequencing was carried out using PBMCs. The source is a woman between 18 and 29 years old in good health and CMV-seropositive. CDR3 amino acids: CASSLAIGTYEQYF. CDR3 DNA sequence: TGTGCCAGCAGCTTGGCGATCGGGACCTACGAGCAGTACTTC.